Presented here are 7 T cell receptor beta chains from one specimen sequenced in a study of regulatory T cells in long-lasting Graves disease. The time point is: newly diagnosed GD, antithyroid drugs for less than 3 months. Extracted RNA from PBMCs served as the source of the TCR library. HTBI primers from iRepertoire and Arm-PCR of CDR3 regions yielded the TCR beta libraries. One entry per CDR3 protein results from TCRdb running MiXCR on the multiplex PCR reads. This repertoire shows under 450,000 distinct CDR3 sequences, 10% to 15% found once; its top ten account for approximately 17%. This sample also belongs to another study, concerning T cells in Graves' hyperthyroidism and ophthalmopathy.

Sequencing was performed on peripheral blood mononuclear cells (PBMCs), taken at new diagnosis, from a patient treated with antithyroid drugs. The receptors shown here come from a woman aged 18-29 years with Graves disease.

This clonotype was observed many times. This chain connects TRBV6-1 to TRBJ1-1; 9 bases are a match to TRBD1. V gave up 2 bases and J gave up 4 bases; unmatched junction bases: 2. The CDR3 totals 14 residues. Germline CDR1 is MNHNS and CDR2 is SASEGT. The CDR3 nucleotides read TGTGCCAGCAGTGAAACAGGGGGCTTCACTGAAGCTTTCTTT. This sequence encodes CASSETGGFTEAFF.

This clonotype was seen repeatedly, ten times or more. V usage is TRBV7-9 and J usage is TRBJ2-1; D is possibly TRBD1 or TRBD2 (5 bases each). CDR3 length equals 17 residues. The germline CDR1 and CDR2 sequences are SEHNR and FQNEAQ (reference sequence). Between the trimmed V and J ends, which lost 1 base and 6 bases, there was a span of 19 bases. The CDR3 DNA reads TGTGCCAGCAGCTTAGAATCGTTGGGGACCAGAGTCAATGAGCAGTTCTTC. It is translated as CASSLESLGTRVNEQFF.

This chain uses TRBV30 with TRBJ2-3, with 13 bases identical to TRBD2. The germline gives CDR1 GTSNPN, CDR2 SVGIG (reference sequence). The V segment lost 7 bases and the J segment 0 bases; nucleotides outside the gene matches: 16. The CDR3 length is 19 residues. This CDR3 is CASTPGLAGAGPSTDTQYF. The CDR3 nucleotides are TGTGCCTCGACGCCAGGACTAGCGGGAGCGGGGCCTAGCACAGATACGCAGTATTTT.

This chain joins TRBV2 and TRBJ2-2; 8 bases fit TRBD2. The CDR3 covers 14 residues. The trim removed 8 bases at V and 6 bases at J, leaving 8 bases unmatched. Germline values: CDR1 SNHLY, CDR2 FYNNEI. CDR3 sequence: CASAGLAKAGELFF. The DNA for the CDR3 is TGTGCCAGCGCCGGACTAGCAAAAGCCGGGGAGCTGTTTTTT.

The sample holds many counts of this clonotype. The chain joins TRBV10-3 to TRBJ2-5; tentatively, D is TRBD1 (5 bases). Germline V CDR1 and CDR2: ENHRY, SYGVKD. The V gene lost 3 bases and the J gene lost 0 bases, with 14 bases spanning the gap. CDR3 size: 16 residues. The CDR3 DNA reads TGTGCCATCAGTGAACTTCTTGGGGCCGACCAAGAGACCCAGTACTTC. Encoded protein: CAISELLGADQETQYF.

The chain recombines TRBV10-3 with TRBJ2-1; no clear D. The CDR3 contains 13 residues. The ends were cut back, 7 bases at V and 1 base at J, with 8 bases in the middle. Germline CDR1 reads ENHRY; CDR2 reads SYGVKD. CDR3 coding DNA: TGTGCCATCACAAATTCTTCCTACAATGAGCAGTTCTTC. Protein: CAITNSSYNEQFF.

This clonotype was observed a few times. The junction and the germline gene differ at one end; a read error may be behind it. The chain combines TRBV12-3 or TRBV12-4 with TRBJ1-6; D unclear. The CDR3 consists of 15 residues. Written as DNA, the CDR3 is TGTGCCAGCAGTTTAGGGAGCTCCTGTAATTCACCCCTCCACTTT. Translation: CASSLGSSCNSPLHF.